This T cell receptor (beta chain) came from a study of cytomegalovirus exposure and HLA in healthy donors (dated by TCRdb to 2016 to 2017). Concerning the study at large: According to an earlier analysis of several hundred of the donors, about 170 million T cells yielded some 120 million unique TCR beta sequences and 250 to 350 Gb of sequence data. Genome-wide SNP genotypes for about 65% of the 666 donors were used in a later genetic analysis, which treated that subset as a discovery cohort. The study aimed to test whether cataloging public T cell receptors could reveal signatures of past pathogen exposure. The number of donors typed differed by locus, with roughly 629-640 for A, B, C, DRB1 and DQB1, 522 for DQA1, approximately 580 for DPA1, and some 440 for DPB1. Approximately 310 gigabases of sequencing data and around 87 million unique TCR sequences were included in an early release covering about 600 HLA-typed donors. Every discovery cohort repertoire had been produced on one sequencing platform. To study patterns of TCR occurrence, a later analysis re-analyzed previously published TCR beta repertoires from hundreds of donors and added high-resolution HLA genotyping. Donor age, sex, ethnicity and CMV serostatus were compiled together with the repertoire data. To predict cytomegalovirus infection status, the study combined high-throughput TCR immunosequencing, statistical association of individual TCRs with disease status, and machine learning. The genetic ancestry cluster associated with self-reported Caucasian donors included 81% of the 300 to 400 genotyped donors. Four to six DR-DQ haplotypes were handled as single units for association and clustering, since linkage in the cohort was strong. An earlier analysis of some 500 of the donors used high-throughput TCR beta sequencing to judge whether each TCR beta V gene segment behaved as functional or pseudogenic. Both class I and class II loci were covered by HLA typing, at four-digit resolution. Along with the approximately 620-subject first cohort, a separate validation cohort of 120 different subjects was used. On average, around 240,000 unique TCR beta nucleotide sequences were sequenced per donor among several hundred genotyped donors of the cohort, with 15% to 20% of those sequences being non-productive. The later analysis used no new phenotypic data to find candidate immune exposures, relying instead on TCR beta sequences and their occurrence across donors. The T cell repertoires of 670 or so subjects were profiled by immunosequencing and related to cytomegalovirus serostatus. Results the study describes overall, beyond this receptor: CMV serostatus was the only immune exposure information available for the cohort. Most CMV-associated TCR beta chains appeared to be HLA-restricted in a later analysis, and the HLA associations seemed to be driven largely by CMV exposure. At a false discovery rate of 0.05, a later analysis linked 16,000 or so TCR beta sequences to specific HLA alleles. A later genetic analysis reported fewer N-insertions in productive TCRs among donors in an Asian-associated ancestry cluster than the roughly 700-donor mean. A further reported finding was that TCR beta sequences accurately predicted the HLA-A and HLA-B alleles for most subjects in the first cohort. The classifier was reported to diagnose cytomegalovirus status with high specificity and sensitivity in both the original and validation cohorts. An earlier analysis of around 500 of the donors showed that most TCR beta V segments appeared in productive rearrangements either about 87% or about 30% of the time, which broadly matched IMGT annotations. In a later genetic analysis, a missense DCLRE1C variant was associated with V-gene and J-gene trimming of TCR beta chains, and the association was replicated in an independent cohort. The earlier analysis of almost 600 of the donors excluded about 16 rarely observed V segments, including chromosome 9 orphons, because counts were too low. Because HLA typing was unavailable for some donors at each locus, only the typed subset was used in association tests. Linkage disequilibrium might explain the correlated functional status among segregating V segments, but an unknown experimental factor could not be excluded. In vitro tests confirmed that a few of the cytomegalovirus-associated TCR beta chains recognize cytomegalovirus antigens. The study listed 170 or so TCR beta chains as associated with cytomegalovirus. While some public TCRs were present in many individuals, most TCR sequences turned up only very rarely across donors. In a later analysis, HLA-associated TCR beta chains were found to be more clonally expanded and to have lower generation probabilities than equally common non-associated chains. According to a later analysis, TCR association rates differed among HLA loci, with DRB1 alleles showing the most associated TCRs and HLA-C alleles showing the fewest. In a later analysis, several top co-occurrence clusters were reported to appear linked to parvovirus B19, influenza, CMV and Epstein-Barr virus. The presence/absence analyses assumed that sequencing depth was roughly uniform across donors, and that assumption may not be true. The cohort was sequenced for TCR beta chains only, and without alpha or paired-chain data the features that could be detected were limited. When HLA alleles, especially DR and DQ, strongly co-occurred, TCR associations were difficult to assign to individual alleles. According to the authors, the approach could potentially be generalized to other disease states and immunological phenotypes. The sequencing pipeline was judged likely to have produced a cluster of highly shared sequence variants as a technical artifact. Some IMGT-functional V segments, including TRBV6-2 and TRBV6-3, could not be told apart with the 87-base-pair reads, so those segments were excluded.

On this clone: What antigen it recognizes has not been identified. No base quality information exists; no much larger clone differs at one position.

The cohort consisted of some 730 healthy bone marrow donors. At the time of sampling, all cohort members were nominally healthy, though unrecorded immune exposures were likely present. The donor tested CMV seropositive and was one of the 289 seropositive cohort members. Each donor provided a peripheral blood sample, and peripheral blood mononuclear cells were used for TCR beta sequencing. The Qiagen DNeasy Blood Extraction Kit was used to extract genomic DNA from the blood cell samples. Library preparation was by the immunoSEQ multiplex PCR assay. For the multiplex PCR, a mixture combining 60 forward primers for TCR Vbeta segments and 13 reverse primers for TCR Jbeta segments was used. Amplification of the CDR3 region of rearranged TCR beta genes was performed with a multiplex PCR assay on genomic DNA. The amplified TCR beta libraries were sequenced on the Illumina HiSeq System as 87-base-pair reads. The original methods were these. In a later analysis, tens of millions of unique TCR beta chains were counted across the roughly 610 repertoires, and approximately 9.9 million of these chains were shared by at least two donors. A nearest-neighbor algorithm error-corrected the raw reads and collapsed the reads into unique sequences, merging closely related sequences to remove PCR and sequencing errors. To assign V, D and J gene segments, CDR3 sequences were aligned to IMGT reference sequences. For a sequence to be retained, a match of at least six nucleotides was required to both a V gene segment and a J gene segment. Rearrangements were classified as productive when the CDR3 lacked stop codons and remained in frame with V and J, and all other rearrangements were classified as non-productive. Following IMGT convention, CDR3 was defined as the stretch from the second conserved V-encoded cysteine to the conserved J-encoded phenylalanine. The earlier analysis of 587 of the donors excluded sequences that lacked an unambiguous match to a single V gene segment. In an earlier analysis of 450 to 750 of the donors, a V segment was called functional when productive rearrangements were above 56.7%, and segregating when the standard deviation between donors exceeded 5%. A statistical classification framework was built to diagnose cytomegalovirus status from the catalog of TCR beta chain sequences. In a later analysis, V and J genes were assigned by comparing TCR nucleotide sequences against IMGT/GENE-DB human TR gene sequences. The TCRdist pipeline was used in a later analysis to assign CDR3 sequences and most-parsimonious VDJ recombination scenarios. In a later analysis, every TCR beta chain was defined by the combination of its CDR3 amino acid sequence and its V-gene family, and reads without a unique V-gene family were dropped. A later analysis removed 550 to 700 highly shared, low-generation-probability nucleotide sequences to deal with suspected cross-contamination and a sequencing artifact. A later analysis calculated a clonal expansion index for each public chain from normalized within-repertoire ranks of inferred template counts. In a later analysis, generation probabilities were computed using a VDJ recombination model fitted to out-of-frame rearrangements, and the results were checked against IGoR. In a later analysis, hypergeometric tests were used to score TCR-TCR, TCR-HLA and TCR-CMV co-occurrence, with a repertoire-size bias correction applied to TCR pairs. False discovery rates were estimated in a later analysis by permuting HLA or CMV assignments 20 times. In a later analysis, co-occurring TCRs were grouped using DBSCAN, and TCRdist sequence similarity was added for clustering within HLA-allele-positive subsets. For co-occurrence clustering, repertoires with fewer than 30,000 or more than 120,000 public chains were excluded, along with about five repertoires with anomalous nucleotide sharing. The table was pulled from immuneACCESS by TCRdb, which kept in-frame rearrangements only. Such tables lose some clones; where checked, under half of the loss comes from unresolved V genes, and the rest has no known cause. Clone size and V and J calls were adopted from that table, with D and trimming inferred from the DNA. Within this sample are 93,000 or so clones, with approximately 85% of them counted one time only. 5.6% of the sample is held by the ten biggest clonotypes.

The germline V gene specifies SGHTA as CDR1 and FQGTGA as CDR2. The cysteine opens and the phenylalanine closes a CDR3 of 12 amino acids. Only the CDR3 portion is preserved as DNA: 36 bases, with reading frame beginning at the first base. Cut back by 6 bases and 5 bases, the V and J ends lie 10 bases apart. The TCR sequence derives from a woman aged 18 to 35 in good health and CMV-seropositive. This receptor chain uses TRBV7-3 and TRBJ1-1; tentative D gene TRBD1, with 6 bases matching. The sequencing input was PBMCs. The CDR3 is CASSRGGTEAFF. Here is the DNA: TGTGCCAGCAGTAGGGGGGGTACTGAAGCTTTCTTT. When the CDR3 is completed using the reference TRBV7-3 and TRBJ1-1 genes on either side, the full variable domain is GAGVSQTPSNKVTEKGKYVELRCDPISGHTALYWYRQSLGQGPEFLIYFQGTGAADDSGLPNDRFFAVRPEGSVSTLKIQRTERGDSAVYLCASSRGGTEAFFGQGTRLTVV.